This is a list of T cell receptor beta chains from one sample in a study of blood T cell repertoires in COVID-19. Generated by immunoSEQ multiplex PCR, the TCRdb table keeps only in-frame clones and is missing some. The top ten clones hold about half of a sample with around 64,000 clones, roughly two thirds of them seen once. The sequenced material came from PBMCs or T cells enriched from blood (not recorded which). Every receptor here comes from a woman in her sixties or seventies who had been exposed to COVID-19. Both conserved end residues are part of each CDR3. D genes are given only for firm matches. Expanded clones are given a class, and other clones once, few, many or no size at all.

CDR3nt: TGTGCCAGCAGTTTAGGAGCGGCCCTGTCAACTGAAGCTTTCTTT
CDR3aa: CASSLGAALSTEAFF
j_gene: TRBJ1-1
v_gene: TRBV28
d_gene: -
abundance: -

CDR3nt: TGTGCCAGCAGTTTACAGGGTCAGGAAGTCGGAGCTTTCTTT
CDR3aa: CASSLQGQEVGAFF
j_gene: TRBJ1-1
v_gene: TRBV28
d_gene: -
abundance: few

CDR3nt: TGTGCCAGCAGCCAAGGCCCAGGACAGGGTAGCTCCTATAATTCACCCCTCCACTTT
CDR3aa: CASSQGPGQGSSYNSPLHF
j_gene: TRBJ1-6
v_gene: TRBV3-1/TRBV3-2
d_gene: TRBD1
abundance: -

CDR3nt: TGTGCCAGCAGTCATACAGGGGCCCGTCTTAGCTACACCTTC
CDR3aa: CASSHTGARLSYTF
j_gene: TRBJ1-2
v_gene: TRBV27
d_gene: TRBD1
abundance: -

CDR3nt: TGTGCCAGCAGACCGACTAGCGGGAGCTACGAGCAGTACTTC
CDR3aa: CASRPTSGSYEQYF
j_gene: TRBJ2-7
v_gene: TRBV5-4
d_gene: TRBD2
abundance: once

CDR3nt: TGCGCCAGCAGCTTGCGGACTAGCGGGAGTATAACCGGGGAGCTGTTTTTT
CDR3aa: CASSLRTSGSITGELFF
j_gene: TRBJ2-2
v_gene: TRBV5-1
d_gene: TRBD2
abundance: -

CDR3nt: TGTGCCAGCAGCTCGGGGGTGGGCATGAACACTGAAGCTTTCTTT
CDR3aa: CASSSGVGMNTEAFF
j_gene: TRBJ1-1
v_gene: TRBV7-8
d_gene: -
abundance: -

CDR3nt: TGTGCCAGCATGGAATTATCGGGAGTTTGGCAGTTCTTC
CDR3aa: CASMELSGVWQFF
j_gene: TRBJ2-1
v_gene: TRBV28
d_gene: -
abundance: -

CDR3nt: TGCAGCGTTCTGAGAAACACTGAAGCTTTCTTT
CDR3aa: CSVLRNTEAFF
j_gene: TRBJ1-1
v_gene: TRBV29-1
d_gene: -
abundance: -

CDR3nt: TGTGCCAGCAGCCGAGGAGGCTATGGCTACACCTTC
CDR3aa: CASSRGGYGYTF
j_gene: TRBJ1-2
v_gene: TRBV6-2/TRBV6-3
d_gene: -
abundance: -

CDR3nt: TGTGCCAGCAGTCAGGGGTCATTCACCGGGGAGCTGTTTTTT
CDR3aa: CASSQGSFTGELFF
j_gene: TRBJ2-2
v_gene: TRBV6-4
d_gene: -
abundance: few

CDR3nt: TGCAGCGCCCCGATGGGTGGGAGTAACACCGGGGAGCTGTTTTTT
CDR3aa: CSAPMGGSNTGELFF
j_gene: TRBJ2-2
v_gene: TRBV29-1
d_gene: -
abundance: -

CDR3nt: TGTGCCAGCAGCTTGGCGGGAGTTTCAGATACGCAGTATTTT
CDR3aa: CASSLAGVSDTQYF
j_gene: TRBJ2-3
v_gene: TRBV11-2
d_gene: TRBD2
abundance: -

CDR3nt: TGTGCCAGCACCCTCCCCGGGCGGGGTGAAAAACTGTTTTTT
CDR3aa: CASTLPGRGEKLFF
j_gene: TRBJ1-4
v_gene: TRBV28
d_gene: -
abundance: -

CDR3nt: TGCAGTGCTAGTTCCTCGACAGGGGGCAATTCACCCCTCCACTTT
CDR3aa: CSASSSTGGNSPLHF
j_gene: TRBJ1-6
v_gene: TRBV20-1
d_gene: TRBD1
abundance: -

CDR3nt: TGCAGCGTTGAATGGTTGGTAGCGGGAGGTGAGCAGTTCTTC
CDR3aa: CSVEWLVAGGEQFF
j_gene: TRBJ2-1
v_gene: TRBV29-1
d_gene: TRBD2
abundance: -

CDR3nt: TGTGCCAGCAGAGTAGACGGGACAGGCTATGGCTACACCTTC
CDR3aa: CASRVDGTGYGYTF
j_gene: TRBJ1-2
v_gene: TRBV9
d_gene: TRBD1
abundance: -

CDR3nt: TGTGCCAGCAGCCCTGGGGACAGTAGGCAGCCCCAGCATTTT
CDR3aa: CASSPGDSRQPQHF
j_gene: TRBJ1-5
v_gene: TRBV7-2
d_gene: TRBD1
abundance: -

CDR3nt: TGTGCCAGTAGTCCCGATATCACCAGGGGAAACACCATATATTTT
CDR3aa: CASSPDITRGNTIYF
j_gene: TRBJ1-3
v_gene: TRBV19
d_gene: -
abundance: -

CDR3nt: TGTGCCAGCAGCCCAGAGACAGGGCTCGGGCTGATGACTGAAGCTTTCTTT
CDR3aa: CASSPETGLGLMTEAFF
j_gene: TRBJ1-1
v_gene: TRBV11-2
d_gene: TRBD1
abundance: -

CDR3nt: TGTGCCAGCAGCCGACGGACAGGGGTCACTGAAGCTTTCTTT
CDR3aa: CASSRRTGVTEAFF
j_gene: TRBJ1-1
v_gene: TRBV28
d_gene: TRBD1
abundance: -

CDR3nt: TGCAGCGCCAGGGAGGTTGGAAACACCATATATTTT
CDR3aa: CSAREVGNTIYF
j_gene: TRBJ1-3
v_gene: TRBV29-1
d_gene: -
abundance: -

CDR3nt: TGCGCCAGCAGCTTGGCAAGGACTAGCGGGAGAGGTGAGACCCAGTACTTC
CDR3aa: CASSLARTSGRGETQYF
j_gene: TRBJ2-5
v_gene: TRBV5-1
d_gene: TRBD2
abundance: -

CDR3nt: TGTGCCACCAGCAGAGGTCAGGGTCGCCCAGGGGGGAGATATGGCTACACCTTC
CDR3aa: CATSRGQGRPGGRYGYTF
j_gene: TRBJ1-2
v_gene: TRBV15
d_gene: TRBD1
abundance: -

CDR3nt: TGCGCCAGCAGCTTAAACAGGGGGAACATTCAGTACTTC
CDR3aa: CASSLNRGNIQYF
j_gene: TRBJ2-4
v_gene: TRBV5-1
d_gene: TRBD1
abundance: -

CDR3nt: TGTGCCAGCTCACCCGGACAGGGGAGAAACACCATATATTTT
CDR3aa: CASSPGQGRNTIYF
j_gene: TRBJ1-3
v_gene: TRBV18
d_gene: TRBD1
abundance: -

CDR3nt: TGTGCCAGCAGCTTAGTGAGGAGTAGCTCCTACAATGAGCAGTTCTTC
CDR3aa: CASSLVRSSSYNEQFF
j_gene: TRBJ2-1
v_gene: TRBV7-2
d_gene: -
abundance: many

CDR3nt: TGCAGCGTTGTCAGGGGGCCCATGAACACTGAAGCTTTCTTT
CDR3aa: CSVVRGPMNTEAFF
j_gene: TRBJ1-1
v_gene: TRBV29-1
d_gene: TRBD1
abundance: -